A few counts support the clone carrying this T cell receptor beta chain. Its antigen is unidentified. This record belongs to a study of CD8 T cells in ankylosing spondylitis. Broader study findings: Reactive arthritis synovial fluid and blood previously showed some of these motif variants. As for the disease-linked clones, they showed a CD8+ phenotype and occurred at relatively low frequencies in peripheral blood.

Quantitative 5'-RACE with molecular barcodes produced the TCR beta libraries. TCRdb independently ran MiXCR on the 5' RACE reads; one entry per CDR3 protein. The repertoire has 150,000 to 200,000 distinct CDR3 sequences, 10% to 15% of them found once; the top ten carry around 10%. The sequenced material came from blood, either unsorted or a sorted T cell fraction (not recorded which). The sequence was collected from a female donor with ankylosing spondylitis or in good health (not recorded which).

In DNA form, the CDR3 reads TGTGCCTGGAGAAGGCAGGGTTCCTTGGAGACCCAGTACTTC. This sequence encodes CAWRRQGSLETQYF. The chain is built from TRBV30 and TRBJ2-5; maybe TRBD1 (5 bases). This CDR3 comprises 14 residues. The ends were cut back, 3 bases at V and 5 bases at J, with 16 bases in the middle. Germline CDR1 and CDR2: GTSNPN and SVGIG (reference sequence). Based on the CDR3 plus reference TRBV30 and TRBJ2-5, the full variable domain is SQTIHQWPATLVQPVGSPLSLECTVEGTSNPNLYWYRQAAGRGLQLLFYSVGIGQISSEVPQNLSASRPQDRQFILSSKKLLLSDSGFYLCAWRRQGSLETQYFGPGTRLLVL.